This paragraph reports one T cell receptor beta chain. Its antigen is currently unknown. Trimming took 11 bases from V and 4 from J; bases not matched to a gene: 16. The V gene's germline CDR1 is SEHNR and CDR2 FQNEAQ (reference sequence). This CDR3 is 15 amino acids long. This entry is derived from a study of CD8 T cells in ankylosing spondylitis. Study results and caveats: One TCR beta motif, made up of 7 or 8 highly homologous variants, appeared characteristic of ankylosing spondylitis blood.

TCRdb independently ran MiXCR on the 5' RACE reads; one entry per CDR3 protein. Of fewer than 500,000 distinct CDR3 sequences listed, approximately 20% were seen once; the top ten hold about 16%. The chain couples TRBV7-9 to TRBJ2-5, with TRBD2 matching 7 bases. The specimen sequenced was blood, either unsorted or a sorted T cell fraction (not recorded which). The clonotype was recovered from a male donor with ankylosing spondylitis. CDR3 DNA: TGTGCCGTCAACCTCGCTAGCGGTTCTTCAGAGACCCAGTACTTC. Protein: CAVNLASGSSETQYF. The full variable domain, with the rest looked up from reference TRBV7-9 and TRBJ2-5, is DTGVSQNPRHKITKRGQNVTFRCDPISEHNRLYWYRQTLGQGPEFLTYFQNEAQLEKSRLLSDRFSAERPKGSFSTLEIQRTEQGDSAMYLCAVNLASGSSETQYFGPGTRLLVL.